The 8 T cell receptor beta chains reported below all come from one sample, sequenced in a study of shared clonotypes between healthy human individuals. Clones were sequenced by immunoSEQ multiplex PCR, and TCRdb holds only the in-frame ones, with some missing. This sample carries about 1,900,000 clones, about 95% of them seen once, and the ten largest clones take roughly 1%. Only CD45RO-negative cells positively selected for CCR7 counted as naive CD8 cells, so terminally differentiated effector memory CD45RA+ cells were excluded. The sequenced sample consisted of naive CD8+ T cells sorted from blood. The source of these receptors is a man aged 18 to 29 in good health.

The genes are TRBV6-6 and TRBJ2-7, with TRBD2 as a possible D gene (5 bases). The germline V gene encodes CDR1 MNHNY and CDR2 SVGAGI (reference sequence). The CDR3 has 16 amino acids. V was shortened by 0 bases and J by 5 bases, with 17 bases between the two germline ends. CDR3 residues: CASSYSRQVREDEQYF. The CDR3 nucleotides are TGTGCCAGCAGTTACTCGAGGCAGGTGAGGGAAGACGAGCAGTACTTC.

The chain joins TRBV9 to TRBJ1-6; the D is unclear. With 0 bases removed from V and 3 bases from J, the gap between germline ends came to 7 bases. The CDR3 has 15 residues. Germline CDR1 and CDR2: SGDLS and YYNGEE. CDR3 bases: TGTGCCAGCAGCGTAGAAGGCATCTATAATTCACCCCTCCACTTT. It codes for CASSVEGIYNSPLHF.

J is TRBJ1-2 and V is TRBV9; D call uncertain. Between the trimmed V and J ends, which lost 3 bases and 6 bases, there was a span of 6 bases. This CDR3 region has 11 residues. Germline CDR1 is SGDLS and CDR2 is YYNGEE. Written as DNA, the CDR3 is TGTGCCAGCAGCGGTATGAATGGCTACACCTTC. The encoded protein is CASSGMNGYTF. Variable domain in full (rest from reference TRBV9 and TRBJ1-2): DSGVTQTPKHLITATGQRVTLRCSPRSGDLSVYWYQQSLDQGLQFLIQYYNGEERAKGNILERFSAQQFPDLHSELNLSSLELGDSALYFCASSGMNGYTFGSGTRLTVV.

V and J are TRBV28 and TRBJ2-2; D is undetermined. The CDR3 has 12 residues. Germline CDR1 reads MDHEN; CDR2 reads SYDVKM. V was clipped by 6 bases and J by 9 bases, with 11 bases between them. CDR3 region: CASSLVGRELFF. The CDR3 coding sequence is TGTGCCAGCAGCTTAGTCGGCAGGGAGCTGTTTTTT.

The chain combines TRBV5-4 with TRBJ2-1; D perhaps matches TRBD2 (6 bases). The germline V gene encodes CDR1 SGHNT and CDR2 YYREEE (reference sequence). There are 10 residues in the CDR3. V was pared by 7 bases and J by 7 bases, with 6 bases between. The CDR3 spells CASGGNEQFF. DNA of the CDR3: TGTGCCAGCGGGGGGAATGAGCAGTTCTTC. The variable domain in full, with the rest retrieved from reference TRBV5-4 and TRBJ2-1, is ETGVTQSPTHLIKTRGQQVTLRCSSQSGHNTVSWYQQALGQGPQFIFQYYREEENGRGNFPPRFSGLQFPNYSSELNVNALELDDSALYLCASGGNEQFFGPGTRLTVL.

The V call is TRBV13, the J call TRBJ1-3; D remains unclear. Germline CDR1 PRHDT, CDR2 FYEKMQ (reference sequence). The germline V and J ends were trimmed by 1 base and 8 bases, with 12 bases remaining between them. CDR3 size: 14 residues. In DNA form, the CDR3 reads TGTGCCAGCAGCTTAGAGGTCAGGCCGGACACCATATATTTT. Amino acids: CASSLEVRPDTIYF.

J is TRBJ2-3 and V is TRBV6-1, with 8 bases lining up with TRBD1. The CDR3 extends over 15 amino acids. The trim removed 1 base at V and 7 bases at J, leaving 7 bases unmatched. Germline V gene data show CDR1 as MNHNS and CDR2 as SASEGT. The CDR3: CASSEEQGGGNTQYF. The CDR3 DNA follows: TGTGCCAGCAGTGAAGAACAGGGGGGTGGTAATACGCAGTATTTT.

The chain is built from TRBV14 and TRBJ2-3; D gene uncertain. The CDR3 is 13 residues long. Germline assignment: CDR1 SGHDN and CDR2 FVKESK. V lost 1 base and J lost 4, with 6 bases in between. The CDR3 DNA is TGTGCCAGCAGCCAAGTGTTCCCAGATACGCAGTATTTT. It yields the protein CASSQVFPDTQYF. The variable domain in full, with the rest retrieved from reference TRBV14 and TRBJ2-3, is EAGVTQFPSHSVIEKGQTVTLRCDPISGHDNLYWYRRVMGKEIKFLLHFVKESKQDESGMPNNRFLAERTGGTYSTLKVQPAELEDSGVYFCASSQVFPDTQYFGPGTRLTVL.